This TCR beta chain was recorded in a study of blood T cell dynamics during melanoma immunotherapy. Across the study: Patients with metastatic melanoma got pembrolizumab or nivolumab-ipilimumab as first-line care.

Time point noted: pre-treatment baseline. Disease control meant complete response, partial response or stable disease at 12 weeks. Concerning this clone: Antigen specificity is unknown.

Each bulk PBMC sample had approximately 0.35 ug DNA loaded. Method: immunoSEQ multiplex PCR; TCRdb's copy keeps in-frame clones and lacks some. The data hold 12,000 or so clones, with roughly 91% observed a single time. Overall study results and limits: Whether repertoire-driving clones were melanoma-specific could not be determined.

The length of the CDR3 is 12 residues. Germline V gene sequence: CDR1 SGHRS, CDR2 YFSETQ. Trimming removed 1 base at V and 6 bases at J, with 7 bases between. The specimen comprised blood, sampled from a patient treated with checkpoint blockade. This receptor was obtained from a human donor with melanoma. The chain links TRBV5-1 to TRBJ1-2; D not resolved. CDR3 region: CASSLTADGYTF. As DNA, the CDR3 is TGCGCCAGCAGCTTGACGGCGGATGGCTACACCTTC.